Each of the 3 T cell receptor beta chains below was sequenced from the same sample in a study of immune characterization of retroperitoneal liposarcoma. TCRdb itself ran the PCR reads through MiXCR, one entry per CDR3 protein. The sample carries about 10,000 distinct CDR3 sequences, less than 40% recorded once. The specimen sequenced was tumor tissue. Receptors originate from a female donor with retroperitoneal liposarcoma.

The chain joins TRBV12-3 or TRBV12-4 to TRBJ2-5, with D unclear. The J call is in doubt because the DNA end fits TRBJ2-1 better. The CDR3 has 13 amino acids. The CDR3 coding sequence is TGTGCCAGCAGTTTTCTAGTCAATAACGAGCAGTTCTTC. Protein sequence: CASSFLVNNEQFF.

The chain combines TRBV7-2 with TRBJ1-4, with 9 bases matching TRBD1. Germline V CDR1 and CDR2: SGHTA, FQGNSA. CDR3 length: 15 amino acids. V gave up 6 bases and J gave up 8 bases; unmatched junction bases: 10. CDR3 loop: CASSPTPGQGEKLFF. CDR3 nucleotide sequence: TGTGCCAGCAGTCCCACTCCAGGACAGGGGGAAAAACTGTTTTTT.

The CDR3 nucleotides read TGTGCCAGCAGCTTAACTAGCGGGAGTGAAGATACGCAGTATTTT. Translating gives CASSLTSGSEDTQYF. The chain joins TRBV7-2 to TRBJ2-3; the match to TRBD2 covers 11 bases. Trimming removed 2 bases from V and 5 bases from J; junction bases left unmatched: 3. CDR1 is SGHTA and CDR2 is FQGNSA in the germline V gene. The CDR3 extends over 15 amino acids.